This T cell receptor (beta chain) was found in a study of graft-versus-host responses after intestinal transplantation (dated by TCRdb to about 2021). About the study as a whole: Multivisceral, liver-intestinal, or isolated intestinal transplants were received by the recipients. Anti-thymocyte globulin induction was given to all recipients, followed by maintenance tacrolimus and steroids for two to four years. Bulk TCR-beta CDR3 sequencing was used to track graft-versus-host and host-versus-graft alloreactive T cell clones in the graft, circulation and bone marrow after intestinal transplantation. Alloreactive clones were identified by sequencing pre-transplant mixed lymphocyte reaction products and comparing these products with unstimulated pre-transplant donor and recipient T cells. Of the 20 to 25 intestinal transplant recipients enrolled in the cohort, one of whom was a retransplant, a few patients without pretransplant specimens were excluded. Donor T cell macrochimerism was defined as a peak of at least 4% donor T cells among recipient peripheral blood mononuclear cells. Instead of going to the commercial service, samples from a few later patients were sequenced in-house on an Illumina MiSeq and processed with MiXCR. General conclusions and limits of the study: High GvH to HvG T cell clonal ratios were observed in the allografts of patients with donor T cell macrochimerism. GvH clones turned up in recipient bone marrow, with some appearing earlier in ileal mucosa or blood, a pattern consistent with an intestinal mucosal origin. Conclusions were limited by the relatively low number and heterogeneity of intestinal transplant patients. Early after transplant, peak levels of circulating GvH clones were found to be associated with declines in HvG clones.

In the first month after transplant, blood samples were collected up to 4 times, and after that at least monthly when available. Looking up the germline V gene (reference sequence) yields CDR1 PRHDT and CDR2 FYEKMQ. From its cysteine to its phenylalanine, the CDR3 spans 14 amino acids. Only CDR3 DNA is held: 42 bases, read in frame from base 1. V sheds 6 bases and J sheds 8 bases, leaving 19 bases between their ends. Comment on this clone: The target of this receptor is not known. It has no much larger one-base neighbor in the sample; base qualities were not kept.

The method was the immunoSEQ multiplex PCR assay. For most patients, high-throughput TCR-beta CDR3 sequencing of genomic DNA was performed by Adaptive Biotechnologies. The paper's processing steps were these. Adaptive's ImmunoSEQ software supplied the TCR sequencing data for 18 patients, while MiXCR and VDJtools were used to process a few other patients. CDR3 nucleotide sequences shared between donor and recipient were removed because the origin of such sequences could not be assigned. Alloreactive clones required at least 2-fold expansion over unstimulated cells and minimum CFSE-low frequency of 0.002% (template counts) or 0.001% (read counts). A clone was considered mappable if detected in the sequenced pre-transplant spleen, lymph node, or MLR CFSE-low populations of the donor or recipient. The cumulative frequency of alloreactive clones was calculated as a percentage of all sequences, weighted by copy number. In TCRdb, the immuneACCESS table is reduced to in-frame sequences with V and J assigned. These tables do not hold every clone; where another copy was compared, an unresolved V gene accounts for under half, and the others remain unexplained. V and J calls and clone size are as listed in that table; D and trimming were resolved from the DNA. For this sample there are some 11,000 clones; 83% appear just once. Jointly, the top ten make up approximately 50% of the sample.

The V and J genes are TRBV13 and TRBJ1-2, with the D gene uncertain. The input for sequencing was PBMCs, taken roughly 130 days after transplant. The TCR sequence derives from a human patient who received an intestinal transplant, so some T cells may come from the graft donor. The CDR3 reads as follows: CASRPDSLRGGYTF. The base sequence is TGTGCCAGCAGGCCAGACTCGCTGAGAGGCGGCTACACCTTC. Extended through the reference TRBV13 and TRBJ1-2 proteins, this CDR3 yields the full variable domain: AAGVIQSPRHLIKEKRETATLKCYPIPRHDTVYWYQQGPGQDPQFLISFYEKMQSDKGSIPDRFSAQQFSDYHSELNMSSLELGDSALYFCASRPDSLRGGYTFGSGTRLTVV.